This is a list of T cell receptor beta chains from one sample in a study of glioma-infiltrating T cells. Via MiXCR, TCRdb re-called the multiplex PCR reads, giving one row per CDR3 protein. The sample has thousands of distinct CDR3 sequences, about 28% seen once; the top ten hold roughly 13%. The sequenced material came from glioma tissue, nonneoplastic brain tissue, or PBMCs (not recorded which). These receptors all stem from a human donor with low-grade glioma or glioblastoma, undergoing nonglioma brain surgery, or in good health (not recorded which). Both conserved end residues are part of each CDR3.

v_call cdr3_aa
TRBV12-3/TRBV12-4 CASSLAGQNTQYF
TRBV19 CAGNVRPRGDYGYTF
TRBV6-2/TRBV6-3 CASSSTPSSGRIYEQYF
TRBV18 CASSPRSTNEKLFF
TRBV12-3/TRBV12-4 CASSRGGGYGYTF
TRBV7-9 CASSFVDGVQDGYTF
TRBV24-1 CATSDRGQASYNEQFF
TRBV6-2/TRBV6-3 CASIKMGLAGYQETQYF
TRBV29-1 CRVTATDTQYF
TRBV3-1 CASSSRDRGNEQYF
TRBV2 CASNRDSFNQPQHF
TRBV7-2 CASSLGGGRDTQYF
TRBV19 CASISARVQYF
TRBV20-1 CSPDGLACRPSIPYF
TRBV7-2 CASSLGLGVDAYEQYF
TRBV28 CASSRIGTTGTDTQYF
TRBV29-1 CSVEGSQREGIIGVTDTQYF
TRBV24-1 CATKGTSSTDTQYF
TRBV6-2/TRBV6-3 CASRGQGNNEQFF
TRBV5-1 CASSLAGDYGYTF
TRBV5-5 CVSSFVPTNEQFF
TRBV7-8 CASSFGTSNEQFF
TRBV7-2 CASSRGTWDGYTF
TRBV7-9 CASSLAGGKQETQYF
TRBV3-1 CASSQAGLRGTEAFF
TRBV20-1 CSVGAGGSQETQYF
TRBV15 CATSRDLASGRSYNEQFF
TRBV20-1 CSASVEGTDTQYF
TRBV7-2 CASSPRVSYEQYF
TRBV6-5 CASSYRGKVSQTYEQFF
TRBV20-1 CSAGATRGETQYF
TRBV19 CASQGGSPLHF
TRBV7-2 CASSLVAYSGNTIYF
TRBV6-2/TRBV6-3 CASSYSRDQEAQFF
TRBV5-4 CASSPGGPPNTEAFF
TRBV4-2 CASSQDTHQPQHF
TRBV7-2 CASSLVQGGGNTIYF
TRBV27 CAGSTSSGRKPLF
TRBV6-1 CASSSGQGGQPQHF
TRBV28 CASQTGGKNSEAFF
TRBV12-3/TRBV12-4 CASSPTSGGGVGEQFF
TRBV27 CASSLSDLLKPLHF
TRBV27 CASSLAGVQPQHF
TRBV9 CASSVAYRGAGELFF
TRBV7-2 CASSLVSTRTMYEQYF
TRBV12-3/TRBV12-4 CASIRDSHNEQFF
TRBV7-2 CASSLATGGQETQYF
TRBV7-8 CASSRDYLSNQPQHF
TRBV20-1 CSTKNRGTEAFF
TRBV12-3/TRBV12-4 CASSSRPLTTANQPQHF
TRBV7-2 CASSETVDSHLHF
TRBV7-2 CASQRGGGAKAQYF
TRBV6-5 CSRRSLLAGNPEPFF
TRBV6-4 CASKREGDTGELFF
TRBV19 CVSSPTGPNKPQHF
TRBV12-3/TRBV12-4 CASSPQGQQETQYF
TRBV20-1 CSARGGSTDTQYF
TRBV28 CASRIGETGSYNEQFF
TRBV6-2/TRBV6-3 CASSYWGTGSTEAFF